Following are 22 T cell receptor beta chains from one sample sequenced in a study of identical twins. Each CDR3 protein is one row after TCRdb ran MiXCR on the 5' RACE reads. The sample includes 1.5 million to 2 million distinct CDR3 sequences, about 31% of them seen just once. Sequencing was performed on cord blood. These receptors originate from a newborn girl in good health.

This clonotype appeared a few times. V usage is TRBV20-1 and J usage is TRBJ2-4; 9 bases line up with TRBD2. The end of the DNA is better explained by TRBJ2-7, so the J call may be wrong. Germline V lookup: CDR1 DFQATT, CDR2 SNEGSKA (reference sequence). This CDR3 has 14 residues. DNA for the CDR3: TGCAGTGCTAGTGTCGGGACTAGCTGGTACGAGCAGTACTTC. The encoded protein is CSASVGTSWYEQYF.

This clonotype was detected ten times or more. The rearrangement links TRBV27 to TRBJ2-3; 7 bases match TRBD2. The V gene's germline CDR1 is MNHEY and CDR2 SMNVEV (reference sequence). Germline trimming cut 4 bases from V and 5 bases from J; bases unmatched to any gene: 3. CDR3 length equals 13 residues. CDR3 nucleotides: TGTGCCAGCAGTTATCTAGCGGTAGATACGCAGTATTTT. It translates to CASSYLAVDTQYF.

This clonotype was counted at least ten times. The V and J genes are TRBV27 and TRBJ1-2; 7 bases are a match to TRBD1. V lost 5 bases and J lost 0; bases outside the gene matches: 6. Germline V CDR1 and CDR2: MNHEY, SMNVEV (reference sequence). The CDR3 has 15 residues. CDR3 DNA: TGTGCCAGCAGTACAAGGACAGGCTCTAACTATGGCTACACCTTC. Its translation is CASSTRTGSNYGYTF.

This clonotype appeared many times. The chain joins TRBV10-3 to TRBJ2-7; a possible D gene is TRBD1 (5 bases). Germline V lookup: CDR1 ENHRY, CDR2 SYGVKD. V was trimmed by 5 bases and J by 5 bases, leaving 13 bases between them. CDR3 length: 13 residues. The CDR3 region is CAISFFRENEQYF. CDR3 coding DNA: TGTGCCATCAGTTTTTTCAGGGAAAACGAGCAGTACTTC.

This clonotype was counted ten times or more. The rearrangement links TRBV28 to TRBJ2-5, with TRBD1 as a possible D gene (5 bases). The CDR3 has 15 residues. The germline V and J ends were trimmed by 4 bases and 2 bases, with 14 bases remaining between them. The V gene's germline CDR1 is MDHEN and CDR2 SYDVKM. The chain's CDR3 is CASSSRQYGQETQYF. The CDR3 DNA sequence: TGTGCCAGCAGTTCCCGACAGTACGGGCAAGAGACCCAGTACTTC.

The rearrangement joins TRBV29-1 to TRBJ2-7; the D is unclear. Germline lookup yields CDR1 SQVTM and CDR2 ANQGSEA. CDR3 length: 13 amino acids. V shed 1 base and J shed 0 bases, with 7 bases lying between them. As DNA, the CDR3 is TGCAGCGTTGAAGCAATCCACTCCTACGAGCAGTACTTC. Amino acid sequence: CSVEAIHSYEQYF.

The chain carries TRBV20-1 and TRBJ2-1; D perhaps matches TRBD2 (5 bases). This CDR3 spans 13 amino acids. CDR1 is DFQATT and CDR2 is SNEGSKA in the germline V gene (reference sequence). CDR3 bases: TGCAGCGCCGGCCTAGCTATCTACAATGAGCAGTTCTTC. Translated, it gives CSAGLAIYNEQFF.

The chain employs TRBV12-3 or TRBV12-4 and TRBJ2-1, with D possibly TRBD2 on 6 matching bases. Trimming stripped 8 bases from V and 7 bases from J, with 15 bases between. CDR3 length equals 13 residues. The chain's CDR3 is CASGRTLRNEQFF. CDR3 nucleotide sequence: TGTGCCAGCGGGAGGACCCTTCGGAATGAGCAGTTCTTC.

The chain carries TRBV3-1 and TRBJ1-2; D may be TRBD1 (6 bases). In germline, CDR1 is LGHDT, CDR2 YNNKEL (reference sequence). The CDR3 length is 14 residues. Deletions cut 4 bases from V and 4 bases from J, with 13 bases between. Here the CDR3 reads CASSPRQAPYGYTF. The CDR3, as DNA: TGTGCCAGCAGCCCACGACAGGCCCCCTATGGCTACACCTTC.

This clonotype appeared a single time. The CDR3 here is CASSQDGGFGYTF. CDR3 nucleotides: TGTGCCAGCAGCCAAGATGGGGGTTTTGGCTACACCTTC. This chain connects TRBV3-1 to TRBJ1-2; TRBD1 might be the D (5 bases). This CDR3 comprises 13 residues. Germline lookup yields CDR1 LGHDT and CDR2 YNNKEL (reference sequence). Between the trimmed V and J ends, which lost 0 bases and 7 bases, there was a span of 9 bases.

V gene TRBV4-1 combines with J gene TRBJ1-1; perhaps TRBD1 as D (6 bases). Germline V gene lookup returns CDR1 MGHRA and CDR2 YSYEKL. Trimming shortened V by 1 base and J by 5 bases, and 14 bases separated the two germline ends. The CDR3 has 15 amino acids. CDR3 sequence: CASSQGRGARTEAFF. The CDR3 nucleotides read TGCGCCAGCAGCCAAGGGCGGGGGGCGCGGACTGAAGCTTTCTTT.

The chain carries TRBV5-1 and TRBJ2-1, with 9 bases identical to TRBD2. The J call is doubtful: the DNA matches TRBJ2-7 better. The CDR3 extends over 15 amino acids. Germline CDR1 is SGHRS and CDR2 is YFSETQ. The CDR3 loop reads CASSRGLADYNEQYF. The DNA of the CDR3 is TGCGCCAGCAGCCGGGGACTAGCAGATTACAATGAGCAGTACTTC.

CDR3 residues: CASSQGYSYTF. Written as DNA, the CDR3 is TGTGCCAGCAGCCAAGGATATTCCTACACCTTC. The chain recombines TRBV3-1 with TRBJ1-2, with D hard to call. The germline V and J ends were trimmed by 1 base and 10 bases, with 7 bases remaining between them. Germline V lookup: CDR1 LGHDT, CDR2 YNNKEL (reference sequence). The CDR3 spans 11 residues. The entire variable domain, with the rest obtained from reference TRBV3-1 and TRBJ1-2, is as follows: DTAVSQTPKYLVTQMGNDKSIKCEQNLGHDTMYWYKQDSKKFLKIMFSYNNKELIINETVPNRFSPKSPDKAHLNLHINSLELGDSAVYFCASSQGYSYTFGSGTRLTVV.

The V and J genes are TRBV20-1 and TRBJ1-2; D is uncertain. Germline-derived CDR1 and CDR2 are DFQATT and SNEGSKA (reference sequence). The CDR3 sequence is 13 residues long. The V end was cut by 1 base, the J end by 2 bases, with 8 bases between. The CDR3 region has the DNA TGCAGTGCTAGAGTTGTAGGGAACTATGGCTACACCTTC. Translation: CSARVVGNYGYTF.

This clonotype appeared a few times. The CDR3, as DNA: TGCAGTGCTAGGCCGTCTTGGGAGACCCAGTACTTC. Protein sequence: CSARPSWETQYF. J is TRBJ2-5 and V is TRBV20-1; D is uncertain. Germline V CDR1 and CDR2: DFQATT, SNEGSKA (reference sequence). The ends were cut back, 3 bases at V and 5 bases at J, with 10 bases in the middle. CDR3 length: 12 amino acids.

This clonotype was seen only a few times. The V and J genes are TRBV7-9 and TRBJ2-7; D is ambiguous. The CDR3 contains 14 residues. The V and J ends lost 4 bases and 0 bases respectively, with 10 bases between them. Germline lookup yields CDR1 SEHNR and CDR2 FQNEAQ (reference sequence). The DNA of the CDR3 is TGTGCCAGCAGCTCACAACTACGCTCCTACGAGCAGTACTTC. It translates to CASSSQLRSYEQYF. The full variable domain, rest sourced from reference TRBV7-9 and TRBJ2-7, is DTGVSQNPRHKITKRGQNVTFRCDPISEHNRLYWYRQTLGQGPEFLTYFQNEAQLEKSRLLSDRFSAERPKGSFSTLEIQRTEQGDSAMYLCASSSQLRSYEQYFGPGTRLTVT.

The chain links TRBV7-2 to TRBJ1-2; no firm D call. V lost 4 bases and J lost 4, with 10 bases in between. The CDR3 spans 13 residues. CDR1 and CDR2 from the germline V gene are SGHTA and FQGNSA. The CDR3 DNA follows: TGTGCCAGCAGCTCTTTTCACCTCTATGGCTACACCTTC. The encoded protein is CASSSFHLYGYTF.

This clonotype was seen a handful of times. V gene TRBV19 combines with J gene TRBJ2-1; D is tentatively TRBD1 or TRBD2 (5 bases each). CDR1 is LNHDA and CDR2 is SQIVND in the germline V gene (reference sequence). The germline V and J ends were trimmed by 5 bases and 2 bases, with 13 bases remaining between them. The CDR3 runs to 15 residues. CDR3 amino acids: CASSPLGTTYNEQFF. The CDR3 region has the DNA TGTGCCAGTAGTCCCCTCGGGACCACCTACAATGAGCAGTTCTTC.

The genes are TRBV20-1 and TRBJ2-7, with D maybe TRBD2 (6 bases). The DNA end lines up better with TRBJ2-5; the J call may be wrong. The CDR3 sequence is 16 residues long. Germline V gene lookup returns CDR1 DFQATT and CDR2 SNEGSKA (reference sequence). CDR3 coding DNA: TGCAGTGCTAGGGTAACTAGCCCATATCCAGGGGAGACCCAGTACTTC. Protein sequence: CSARVTSPYPGETQYF.

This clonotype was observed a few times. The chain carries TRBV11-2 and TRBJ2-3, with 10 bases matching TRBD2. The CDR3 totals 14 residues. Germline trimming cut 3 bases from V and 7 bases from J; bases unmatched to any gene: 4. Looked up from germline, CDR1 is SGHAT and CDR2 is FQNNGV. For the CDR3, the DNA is TGTGCCAGCAGCTTCCAGCGGGGGGGCAATACGCAGTATTTT. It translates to CASSFQRGGNTQYF.

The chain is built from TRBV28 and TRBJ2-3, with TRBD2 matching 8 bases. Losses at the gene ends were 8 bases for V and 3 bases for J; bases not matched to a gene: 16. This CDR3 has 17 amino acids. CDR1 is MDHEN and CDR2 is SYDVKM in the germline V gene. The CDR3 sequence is CASRPSSGGSRTDTQYF. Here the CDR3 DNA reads TGTGCCAGCCGTCCCTCCTCGGGAGGGTCTAGAACAGATACGCAGTATTTT.

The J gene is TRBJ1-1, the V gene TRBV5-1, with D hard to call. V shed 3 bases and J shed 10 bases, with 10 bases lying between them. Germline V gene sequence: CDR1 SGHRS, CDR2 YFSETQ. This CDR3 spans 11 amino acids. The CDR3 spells CASSSGLLAFF. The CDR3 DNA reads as TGCGCCAGCAGCTCCGGGTTGTTAGCTTTCTTT.